This T cell receptor (beta chain) was sequenced in a study of patients and donors after allogeneic stem cell transplantation. Germline V gives CDR1 ENHRY, CDR2 SYGVKD. V lost 3 bases, J lost 2 bases, and 15 bases lay in between. CDR3 length: 16 amino acids. This clonotype was detected only a few times. TCRdb reprocessed the RT-PCR reads with MiXCR, giving one entry per CDR3 protein. The top ten hold around 3.3% of the sample, which has around 160,000 distinct CDR3 sequences, around 28% seen once. This TCR derives from a human donor who was either an allogeneic HSCT recipient or a stem cell or donor lymphocyte infusion donor (not recorded which). It is not recorded whose cells these are; they may come from a transplant donor. The source material was blood, either unsorted or a sorted T cell fraction (not recorded which). The chain couples TRBV10-3 to TRBJ2-3, with a weak D call TRBD1 (6 bases). CDR3 in amino acids: CAISEPGQGATDTQYF. The CDR3 coding sequence is TGTGCCATCAGTGAACCGGGACAAGGGGCCACAGATACGCAGTATTTT.